Each of the 3 T cell receptor beta chains below was sequenced from the same sample in a study of T cell repertoires in aging, cancer and after chemotherapy. TRB rearrangements spanning V, D and J were amplified using mixed TRB-A/B primers. TCRdb passed the multiplex PCR reads through MiXCR, listing each CDR3 protein once. Altogether about 11,000 distinct CDR3 sequences are present, roughly 42% being singletons, with the ten largest covering approximately 7%. The template was genomic DNA from peripheral blood, not RNA. The sequencing input was blood. Receptors were obtained from a human donor in good health.

This chain connects TRBV29-1 to TRBJ1-1; D not resolved. V gave up 6 bases and J gave up 3 bases, with 11 bases separating them. This CDR3 spans 12 amino acids. Germline loops: CDR1 SQVTM, CDR2 ANQGSEA. CDR3 nucleotides: TGCAGCGTGCAAGGTCGGGACACTGAAGCTTTCTTT. Translating gives CSVQGRDTEAFF. Combining the CDR3 with reference TRBV29-1 and TRBJ1-1 gives the whole variable domain SAVISQKPSRDICQRGTSLTIQCQVDSQVTMMFWYRQQPGQSLTLIATANQGSEATYESGFVIDKFPISRPNLTFSTLTVSNMSPEDSSIYLCSVQGRDTEAFFGQGTRLTVV.

Regarding this clonotype: Germline and junction disagree at one end, which may indicate a read error. This rearrangement joins TRBV6-6 to TRBJ2-3; 9 bases are shared with TRBD2. This CDR3 has 18 residues. Germline V gives CDR1 MNHNY, CDR2 SVGAGI (reference sequence). Here the CDR3 reads CAISATTLSGSRTDTQYF. In nucleotides, the CDR3 is TGTGCCATCAGTGCCACCACCCTTAGCGGGAGCCGCACAGATACGCAGTATTTT.

CDR3 region: CASTRPGISYEQYF. The CDR3 DNA sequence: TGTGCCAGCACCCGGCCAGGGATCTCCTACGAGCAGTACTTC. The chain has TRBV5-4 and TRBJ2-7; D is possibly TRBD1 (5 bases). The V and J ends lost 6 bases and 0 bases respectively, with 13 bases between them. This CDR3 comprises 14 residues. Per the germline V gene, CDR1 is SGHNT and CDR2 is YYREEE (reference sequence).